The 28 T cell receptor beta chains given below trace back to one sample, sequenced in a study of shared clonotypes between healthy human individuals. Naive CD8 cells comprised CD45RO-negative, CCR7-positively selected cells, excluding terminally differentiated effector memory CD45RA+ cells. Here immunoSEQ multiplex PCR was the method, and the copy in TCRdb shows in-frame clones only, minus some. The sample shows around 2,000,000 clones, about 94% of them seen only once. The sequenced material came from naive CD8+ T cells sorted from blood. Every receptor here comes from a man younger than 35 in good health.

This chain links TRBV7-9 with TRBJ2-7; the D is unclear. Germline loops: CDR1 SEHNR, CDR2 FQNEAQ (reference sequence). This CDR3 is 14 amino acids long. The V end was cut by 4 bases, the J end by 9 bases, with 19 bases between. The CDR3 loop is CASSWATETSGQYF. CDR3 DNA: TGTGCCAGCAGCTGGGCGACGGAGACCTCTGGGCAGTACTTC.

The chain is built from TRBV7-8 and TRBJ1-1; D perhaps matches TRBD1 (5 bases). The germline V and J ends were trimmed by 2 bases and 0 bases, with 13 bases remaining between them. Germline V gene data show CDR1 as SGHVS and CDR2 as FQNEAQ. The CDR3 has 16 residues. The CDR3 region has the DNA TGTGCCAGCAGCTTAATATCCGGGACCATGAACACTGAAGCTTTCTTT. Protein: CASSLISGTMNTEAFF.

The chain is built from TRBV7-6 and TRBJ2-3; TRBD2 aligns across 13 bases. The V and J ends lost 5 bases and 4 bases, in that order; junction bases with no gene match: 6. The CDR3 totals 16 residues. Germline CDR1 and CDR2: SGHVS and FNYEAQ. The CDR3: CASSNRLAGGSDTQYF. CDR3 DNA sequence: TGTGCCAGCAGCAACCGACTAGCGGGAGGCTCAGATACGCAGTATTTT.

The rearrangement links TRBV5-1 to TRBJ2-7, with D perhaps matching TRBD1 or TRBD2 (5 bases each). The germline gives CDR1 SGHRS, CDR2 YFSETQ. The V and J ends lost 4 bases and 0 bases respectively, with 14 bases between them. This CDR3 comprises 15 residues. CDR3 DNA: TGCGCCAGCAGCGGGATGGGGGTGTACTCCTACGAGCAGTACTTC. Translated: CASSGMGVYSYEQYF.

This chain uses TRBV9 with TRBJ2-2, with 11 bases matching TRBD1. V shed 4 bases and J 6 bases; nucleotides not matched to a gene: 8. Per germline, CDR1 SGDLS and CDR2 YYNGEE. The CDR3 sequence is 16 residues long. CDR3: CASSPGTGGGSGELFF. The CDR3 nucleotides are TGTGCCAGCAGCCCTGGGACAGGGGGTGGGTCCGGGGAGCTGTTTTTT.

The chain combines TRBV28 with TRBJ1-5; the match to TRBD1 covers 9 bases. Germline V gives CDR1 MDHEN, CDR2 SYDVKM. The J segment lost 5 bases and the V segment lost 1 base, leaving 3 bases of the junction unmatched. This CDR3 has 15 amino acids. CDR3 DNA: TGTGCCAGCAGTTTATTACGACAGGGGGATCAGCCCCAGCATTTT. Translation: CASSLLRQGDQPQHF.

CDR3 DNA sequence: TGTGCCAGCAGCTTATGGCCAGGGTGGGATGCAGATACGCAGTATTTT. Amino acid sequence: CASSLWPGWDADTQYF. This chain links TRBV11-2 with TRBJ2-3; D possibly corresponds to TRBD1 (5 bases). Looked up from germline, CDR1 is SGHAT and CDR2 is FQNNGV. Trimming left V 2 bases short and J 4 bases short, with 16 bases between. The CDR3 runs to 16 residues.

The CDR3 bases are TGCGCCAGCAGCGAGGGGACTAGCGGGGTCCCATACGAGCAGTACTTC. Encoded protein: CASSEGTSGVPYEQYF. The rearrangement uses TRBV5-1 and TRBJ2-7; 13 bases line up with TRBD2. The V and J ends lost 4 bases and 4 bases, in that order; junction bases with no gene match: 8. Germline values: CDR1 SGHRS, CDR2 YFSETQ. The length of the CDR3 is 16 residues.

CDR3 sequence: CAWSRDGETQYF. CDR3 sequence (DNA): TGTGCCTGGAGTAGGGACGGAGAGACCCAGTACTTC. The chain uses TRBV30 and TRBJ2-5; possibly TRBD1 or TRBD2 for D (5 bases each). With 2 bases removed from V and 4 bases from J, the gap between germline ends came to 8 bases. Per the germline V gene, CDR1 is GTSNPN and CDR2 is SVGIG (reference sequence). CDR3 length: 12 residues.

This rearrangement joins TRBV4-1 to TRBJ2-7; 9 positions agree with TRBD2. V lost 0 bases to trimming and J lost 2 bases; unmatched junction nucleotides: 2. The CDR3 is made up of 15 amino acids. CDR1 is MGHRA and CDR2 is YSYEKL in the germline V gene. In nucleotides, the CDR3 is TGCGCCAGCAGCCAAGAGGAGCGGGGGGCCTACGAGCAGTACTTC. Translation: CASSQEERGAYEQYF.

The chain has TRBV7-9 and TRBJ2-1, with D perhaps being TRBD1 or TRBD2 (5 bases each). This CDR3 has 15 residues. V was cut by 4 bases and J by 7 bases, with 17 bases left in between. Germline CDR1 and CDR2: SEHNR and FQNEAQ (reference sequence). The CDR3 spells CASSSRDARGNEQFF. DNA for the CDR3: TGTGCCAGCAGCTCCCGGGACGCCCGGGGAAATGAGCAGTTCTTC.

This clone was detected only once. V usage is TRBV27 and J usage is TRBJ1-6; D not resolved. V gave up 2 bases and J gave up 10 bases, with 12 bases separating them. This CDR3 region has 14 residues. Germline-derived CDR1 and CDR2 are MNHEY and SMNVEV (reference sequence). The CDR3 here is CASSLDDGYSPLHF. The CDR3 DNA reads as TGTGCCAGCAGTTTAGATGACGGATACTCACCCCTCCACTTT.

The CDR3 protein is CSVLGGWSTEAFF. For the CDR3, the DNA is TGCAGCGTTCTAGGCGGCTGGTCGACTGAAGCTTTCTTT. The J gene is TRBJ1-1, the V gene TRBV29-1; D remains ambiguous. CDR1 and CDR2 (germline): SQVTM, ANQGSEA. The V gene lost 5 bases and the J gene lost 5 bases, with 15 bases spanning the gap. The CDR3 loop spans 13 amino acids.

The rearrangement joins TRBV5-1 to TRBJ1-1, with a possible D match to TRBD1 (6 bases). V lost 6 bases and J lost 6, with 18 bases in between. CDR1 and CDR2 (germline): SGHRS, YFSETQ. This CDR3 is 14 amino acids long. In nucleotides, the CDR3 is TGCGCCAGCACCCAAGTCCCAGGGGACCCTGAAGCTTTCTTT. Encoded protein: CASTQVPGDPEAFF.

The rearrangement uses TRBV6-6 and TRBJ1-3, with D possibly TRBD1 on 6 matching bases. V gave up 7 bases and J gave up 8 bases, with 15 bases separating them. Germline-derived CDR1 and CDR2 are MNHNY and SVGAGI (reference sequence). The CDR3 loop spans 13 amino acids. The CDR3 region is CASTGGAWYTIYF. The CDR3 DNA sequence: TGTGCCAGCACGGGGGGGGCTTGGTACACCATATATTTT.

This rearrangement joins TRBV7-8 to TRBJ1-2, with TRBD1 matching over 8 bases. The CDR3 loop spans 14 amino acids. J was trimmed by 8 bases and V by 1 base; bases with no gene match: 6. Germline V gene lookup returns CDR1 SGHVS and CDR2 FQNEAQ. CDR3 coding DNA: TGTGCCAGCAGCTTAGGGACAGGGTGGAGGGGCTACACCTTC. Its translation: CASSLGTGWRGYTF.

This clone has a single count. The gene calls are TRBV6-5 and TRBJ1-1, with D maybe TRBD1 (5 bases). The CDR3 sequence is 15 residues long. Germline loops: CDR1 MNHEY, CDR2 SVGAGI. V was trimmed by 4 bases and J by 5 bases, leaving 17 bases between them. The CDR3 loop is CASSSEALGGTEAFF. The CDR3 bases are TGTGCCAGCAGTTCGGAGGCCCTTGGGGGGACTGAAGCTTTCTTT.

The V and J genes are TRBV5-8 and TRBJ2-1; D is undetermined. The CDR3 is 11 residues long. CDR1 SGHTS and CDR2 YDEGEE come from the germline V gene. Trimming removed 0 bases at V and 10 bases at J, with 5 bases between. Here the CDR3 reads CASSLGAEQFF. CDR3 bases: TGTGCCAGCAGCTTGGGGGCGGAGCAGTTCTTC.

V is TRBV21-1 and J is TRBJ2-5; the table's TRBD2 call for D was not verified on the DNA. TRBV21-1 is a recognized pseudogene. The CDR3 is 11 residues long. This CDR3 is CASSCGGTQYF. DNA for the CDR3: TGTGCCAGCAGCTGCGGGGGGACCCAGTACTTC.

This rearrangement joins TRBV21-1 to TRBJ2-3. TRBV21-1 is described as a pseudogene. The CDR3 contains 12 residues. The CDR3 coding sequence is TGTGCCAGCACCACCCGTCCAGATACGCAGTATTTT. Protein: CASTTRPDTQYF.

This clone was observed a handful of times. Different DNA sequences within this sample yield the same CDR3. The chain employs TRBV19 and TRBJ2-1, with TRBD2 matching 7 bases. Germline V CDR1 and CDR2: LNHDA, SQIVND (reference sequence). V shed 3 bases, J shed 4 bases, and the junction held 3 bases outside the gene matches. CDR3 length: 14 amino acids. The CDR3 DNA reads TGTGCCAGTAGTATCTCTAGCGGATACAATGAGCAGTTCTTC. It yields the protein CASSISSGYNEQFF. The entire variable domain, with the rest obtained from reference TRBV19 and TRBJ2-1, is as follows: DGGITQSPKYLFRKEGQNVTLSCEQNLNHDAMYWYRQDPGQGLRLIYYSQIVNDFQKGDIAEGYSVSREKKESFPLTVTSAQKNPTAFYLCASSISSGYNEQFFGPGTRLTVL.

This sequence joins TRBV30 and TRBJ2-5; a weak D match, TRBD1 (6 bases). The ends were cut back, 4 bases at V and 3 bases at J, with 24 bases in the middle. Germline CDR1 is GTSNPN and CDR2 is SVGIG (reference sequence). The CDR3 is 17 amino acids. CDR3 nucleotides: TGTGCCTGGACCCAACAGCCCCTATGGACAGATAAAGAGACCCAGTACTTC. It yields the protein CAWTQQPLWTDKETQYF.

The V and J genes are TRBV29-1 and TRBJ2-5; possibly TRBD2 for D (6 bases). The germline V gene encodes CDR1 SQVTM and CDR2 ANQGSEA. Trimming left V 5 bases short and J 3 bases short, with 10 bases between. The CDR3 runs to 12 residues. CDR3 region: CSVLTGEETQYF. The CDR3, as DNA: TGCAGCGTTTTGACGGGAGAAGAGACCCAGTACTTC.

About this clone: Within the sample, other DNA sequences also encode this same CDR3. The rearrangement links TRBV10-3 to TRBJ2-1; possible D gene TRBD2, 6 bases. Per the germline V gene, CDR1 is ENHRY and CDR2 is SYGVKD. V was pared by 0 bases and J by 4 bases, with 7 bases between. The CDR3 is made up of 14 amino acids. Written as DNA, the CDR3 is TGTGCCATCAGTGAGTCCCTAGCGTACAATGAGCAGTTCTTC. It codes for CAISESLAYNEQFF.

The chain recombines TRBV29-1 with TRBJ2-2; 11 bases align to TRBD2. The junction had 8 bases not matched to a gene; V was cut back by 4 bases and J by 4 bases. Germline V lookup: CDR1 SQVTM, CDR2 ANQGSEA. The CDR3 is 16 amino acids. The CDR3 coding sequence is TGCAGCGTTGTTTTAGCGGGAGGGCGGGGCACCGGGGAGCTGTTTTTT. This gives the protein CSVVLAGGRGTGELFF.

A few counts support this clone. V usage is TRBV5-4 and J usage is TRBJ1-5; TRBD1 matches at 7 bases. Germline CDR1 reads SGHNT; CDR2 reads YYREEE (reference sequence). This CDR3 has 14 residues. The ends lost 4 bases at V and 7 bases at J; junction bases unmatched: 8. The CDR3 bases are TGTGCCAGCAGCGTTGACAGGGAACGGCAGCCCCAGCATTTT. It codes for CASSVDRERQPQHF.

The rearrangement uses TRBV7-8 and TRBJ1-3; no firm D call. CDR1 SGHVS and CDR2 FQNEAQ come from the germline V gene. This CDR3 spans 15 amino acids. V was clipped by 0 bases and J by 0 bases, with 6 bases between them. This chain's CDR3 is CASSLARISGNTIYF. The CDR3, as DNA: TGTGCCAGCAGCTTAGCGAGAATCTCTGGAAACACCATATATTTT.

The chain couples TRBV28 to TRBJ1-2; no reliable D call. V lost 2 bases and J 4 bases, leaving 20 bases between the germline ends. This CDR3 is built from 17 residues. Germline V gene sequence: CDR1 MDHEN, CDR2 SYDVKM. The CDR3 sequence: CASSLGNGGSYGYGYTF. In DNA, the CDR3 is TGTGCCAGCAGTTTAGGCAACGGCGGCAGCTACGGCTATGGCTACACCTTC.